The clone carrying this T cell receptor beta chain was seen at least ten times. Its specificity is unknown. The data originate from a study of CD8 T cells in ankylosing spondylitis. TCRdb analysed the 5' RACE reads with MiXCR anew, one entry per CDR3 protein. The sample yields a few hundred thousand distinct CDR3 sequences, 11% seen once. The CDR3 is 14 amino acids. The V segment lost 4 bases and the J segment 12 bases; nucleotides outside the gene matches: 11. The germline V gene encodes CDR1 SGHRS and CDR2 YFSETQ. Overall study findings and caveats: Typical of ankylosing spondylitis blood, it appeared, was a TCR beta motif of eight highly homologous variants.

The rearrangement uses TRBV5-1 and TRBJ1-5, with 9 bases that match TRBD1. The TCR comes from a female donor with ankylosing spondylitis or in good health (not recorded which). The sequencing sample was made of blood, either unsorted or a sorted T cell fraction (not recorded which). The CDR3 is CASSPVDRGEGQHF. The CDR3 DNA reads as TGCGCCAGCAGCCCGGTCGACAGGGGGGAGGGCCAGCATTTT. The variable domain in full, completed from reference TRBV5-1 and TRBJ1-5, reads KAGVTQTPRYLIKTRGQQVTLSCSPISGHRSVSWYQQTPGQGLQFLFEYFSETQRNKGNFPGRFSGRQFSNSRSEMNVSTLELGDSALYLCASSPVDRGEGQHFGDGTRLSIL.